Below are 30 T cell receptor beta chains sequenced from a single sample in a study of shared clonotypes between healthy human individuals. Assay used: immunoSEQ multiplex PCR; TCRdb lists only in-frame clones, some missing. The sample records around 1.9 million clones, approximately 94% being singletons. Terminally differentiated effector memory CD45RA+ cells were excluded by CCR7 positive selection of CD45RO-negative cells. Sequencing was done on a sample of naive CD8+ T cells from PBMCs. All receptors come from a man aged 18 to 29 in good health. Some clones in this sample may be carry-over from other donors' samples.

The V gene is TRBV7-9, the J gene TRBJ1-4, with no clear D. The V end was cut by 3 bases, the J end by 6 bases, with 17 bases between. The CDR3 contains 16 residues. The germline V gene has CDR1 SEHNR and CDR2 FQNEAQ (reference sequence). The CDR3 sequence is CASSLGIGGGDEKLFF. The CDR3 nucleotides are TGTGCCAGCAGCTTGGGTATTGGAGGCGGGGATGAAAAACTGTTTTTT.

The genes are TRBV6-1 and TRBJ2-7, with TRBD1 matching over 7 bases. Unmatched junction bases numbered 6, after V lost 8 bases and J lost 2 bases. Germline values: CDR1 MNHNS, CDR2 SASEGT. There are 13 residues in the CDR3. DNA for the CDR3: TGTGCCAGCGGGTGGGACAGCACCTACGAGCAGTACTTC. It translates to CASGWDSTYEQYF.

The chain joins TRBV5-1 to TRBJ2-7; 7 positions match TRBD1. J gave up 1 base and V 0 bases, and 4 bases lay outside the gene matches. The germline CDR1 and CDR2 sequences are SGHRS and YFSETQ. CDR3 length: 15 amino acids. The DNA for the CDR3 is TGCGCCAGCAGCTTGGATACAGGGGCGTCCTACGAGCAGTACTTC. Translating it yields CASSLDTGASYEQYF. The full variable domain, its missing parts supplied by reference TRBV5-1 and TRBJ2-7, is KAGVTQTPRYLIKTRGQQVTLSCSPISGHRSVSWYQQTPGQGLQFLFEYFSETQRNKGNFPGRFSGRQFSNSRSEMNVSTLELGDSALYLCASSLDTGASYEQYFGPGTRLTVT.

The chain is built from TRBV28 and TRBJ2-7; 9 bases agree with TRBD2. Losses at the gene ends were 2 bases for V and 0 bases for J; bases not matched to a gene: 8. Germline CDR1 is MDHEN and CDR2 is SYDVKM. The CDR3 runs to 17 residues. DNA for the CDR3: TGTGCCAGCAGTTTAATAGCGGGAGCGGGAGGCTCCTACGAGCAGTACTTC. It specifies CASSLIAGAGGSYEQYF. The full variable domain, its missing parts supplied by reference TRBV28 and TRBJ2-7, is DVKVTQSSRYLVKRTGEKVFLECVQDMDHENMFWYRQDPGLGLRLIYFSYDVKMKEKGDIPEGYSVSREKKERFSLILESASTNQTSMYLCASSLIAGAGGSYEQYFGPGTRLTVT.

This clone has only one observation. J is TRBJ2-1 and V is TRBV7-9; no definite D call. Trimming stripped 4 bases from V and 0 bases from J, with 10 bases between. The CDR3 covers 15 residues. CDR1 is SEHNR, CDR2 FQNEAQ, per germline (reference sequence). In nucleotides, the CDR3 is TGTGCCAGCAGCTCCCCAATTCGCTCCTACAATGAGCAGTTCTTC. This codes for CASSSPIRSYNEQFF.

The rearrangement links TRBV5-1 to TRBJ2-7, with D hard to call. CDR3 length: 14 residues. Trimming stripped 0 bases from V and 5 bases from J, with 12 bases between. The V gene's germline CDR1 is SGHRS and CDR2 YFSETQ. CDR3 sequence (DNA): TGCGCCAGCAGCTTGGAAGGGATTAGTGACGAGCAGTACTTC. As protein: CASSLEGISDEQYF.

Details on this clone: Additional DNA sequences in this sample encode the identical CDR3. The chain combines TRBV6-5 with TRBJ2-5; 8 bases line up with TRBD1. V was pared by 0 bases and J by 3 bases, with 0 bases of the junction left unmatched. The CDR3 covers 14 residues. Per germline, CDR1 MNHEY and CDR2 SVGAGI. The CDR3 DNA sequence: TGTGCCAGCAGTTACTCGGACAGGGAAGAGACCCAGTACTTC. Protein: CASSYSDREETQYF.

This rearrangement joins TRBV5-6 to TRBJ1-5, with unresolved D. Germline V lookup: CDR1 SGHDT, CDR2 YYEEEE. This CDR3 comprises 15 residues. Trimming cost V 2 bases and J 2 bases, with 11 bases left between them. The CDR3 DNA is TGTGCCAGCAGCTTCGGTGTCTTCGGCAATCAGCCCCAGCATTTT. It is translated as CASSFGVFGNQPQHF.

This clone is a singleton in its sample. This CDR3 reads CASSFPSGQETQYF. CDR3 in DNA: TGTGCCAGCAGTTTTCCTAGCGGGCAAGAGACCCAGTACTTC. This chain joins TRBV28 and TRBJ2-5, with TRBD2 matching 8 bases. Germline trimming cut 3 bases from V and 2 bases from J; bases unmatched to any gene: 2. The germline V gene has CDR1 MDHEN and CDR2 SYDVKM. The length of the CDR3 is 14 residues.

This chain connects TRBV25-1 to TRBJ2-1; D is unclear. CDR3 size: 13 residues. Germline V CDR1 and CDR2: MGHDK, SYGVNS. Trimming cost V 5 bases and J 4 bases, with 9 bases left between them. CDR3 sequence reads: CASSPLGYNEQFF. The DNA for the CDR3 is TGTGCCAGCAGTCCCCTGGGGTACAATGAGCAGTTCTTC.

The chain uses TRBV4-3 and TRBJ2-5, with 8 bases identical to TRBD2. The V and J ends lost 3 bases and 4 bases, in that order; junction bases with no gene match: 7. This CDR3 has 15 residues. Germline CDR1 and CDR2: LGHNA and YSLEER. CDR3 sequence: CASSQGGGRRETQYF. The CDR3 DNA is TGCGCCAGCAGCCAGGGGGGCGGGAGGCGAGAGACCCAGTACTTC.

This chain connects TRBV5-6 to TRBJ2-4; 7 nucleotides line up with TRBD1. Losses at the gene ends were 6 bases for V and 7 bases for J; bases not matched to a gene: 10. The CDR3 covers 14 residues. Germline-derived CDR1 and CDR2 are SGHDT and YYEEEE. The CDR3 nucleotides are TGTGCCAGCACCCTTGGGACAGTGGAGAACATTCAGTACTTC. This encodes CASTLGTVENIQYF.

The V and J genes are TRBV10-1 and TRBJ2-3; D uncertain. The V end was cut by 5 bases, the J end by 4 bases, with 10 bases between. CDR1 WNHNN and CDR2 SYGVQD come from the germline V gene (reference sequence). There are 13 residues in the CDR3. The CDR3 protein is CASSHSEPDTQYF. CDR3 nucleotides: TGCGCCAGCAGTCATTCGGAGCCAGATACGCAGTATTTT.

This clone turned up a few times. CDR3 nucleotides: TGTGCCAGCGGCCGCTCGGCTCTCCTCTACGAGCAGTACTTC. Residues: CASGRSALLYEQYF. V is TRBV28 and J is TRBJ2-7; no firm D call. With 8 bases removed from V and 3 bases from J, the gap between germline ends came to 17 bases. The CDR3 spans 14 residues. Germline assignment: CDR1 MDHEN and CDR2 SYDVKM.

This chain joins TRBV4-2 and TRBJ2-6, with TRBD1 as a possible D gene (6 bases). V was pared by 4 bases and J by 0 bases, with 25 bases between. The V gene's germline CDR1 is LGHNA and CDR2 YNFKEQ. The CDR3 has 21 residues. CDR3 coding DNA: TGTGCCAGCAGCCCTCTTTTGTGGCCCCGGGACACCAGCTCTGGGGCCAACGTCCTGACTTTC. This codes for CASSPLLWPRDTSSGANVLTF.

CDR3 DNA sequence: TGTGCCAGCAGCCCTCGGCTCAATGAGCAGTTCTTC. It encodes CASSPRLNEQFF. The V call is TRBV11-2, the J call TRBJ2-1; D is unresolved. V lost 5 bases, J lost 6 bases, and 8 bases lay in between. Germline CDR1 SGHAT, CDR2 FQNNGV. The CDR3 totals 12 residues.

The chain combines TRBV29-1 with TRBJ1-1, with unresolved D. Trimming took off 3 bases at V and 1 base at J, with 21 bases between the two ends. Germline CDR1 and CDR2: SQVTM and ANQGSEA. This CDR3 is 17 amino acids long. The CDR3 nucleotides are TGCAGCGTTGACTCGGCCGCCCTCCAAGCCTCGAACACTGAAGCTTTCTTT. Translation gives CSVDSAALQASNTEAFF.

CDR3 sequence (DNA): TGTGCCAGCAGCCAAGCTCCCTTGACAGGGAGAGTCGATGAGCAGTTCTTC. Translation: CASSQAPLTGRVDEQFF. V and J are TRBV4-2 and TRBJ2-1; 7 bases are shared with TRBD1. V shed 1 base and J 8 bases; nucleotides not matched to a gene: 14. The length of the CDR3 is 17 residues. Germline V lookup: CDR1 LGHNA, CDR2 YNFKEQ.

V is TRBV4-2 and J is TRBJ2-2, with 7 bases that match TRBD1. The CDR3 sequence is 17 residues long. Germline V gene data show CDR1 as LGHNA and CDR2 as YNFKEQ. V lost 0 bases, J lost 3 bases, and 7 bases stayed unmatched. CDR3 nucleotides: TGTGCCAGCAGCCAAGAGGGGACAGTAGATGACACCGGGGAGCTGTTTTTT. Residues: CASSQEGTVDDTGELFF.

The rearrangement uses TRBV5-6 and TRBJ2-1; D is ambiguous. This CDR3 is 14 amino acids long. Germline assignment: CDR1 SGHDT and CDR2 YYEEEE. V gave up 0 bases and J gave up 5 bases, with 9 bases separating them. CDR3 nucleotides: TGTGCCAGCAGCTTGGCCGGATCTCACAATGAGCAGTTCTTC. The encoded protein is CASSLAGSHNEQFF.

The chain recombines TRBV11-2 with TRBJ1-1; D gene unclear. CDR1 SGHAT and CDR2 FQNNGV come from the germline V gene. The ends were cut back, 4 bases at V and 7 bases at J, with 13 bases in the middle. The CDR3 totals 13 residues. The CDR3 region has the DNA TGTGCCAGCAGCTCCACAACGTGGAATGAAGCTTTCTTT. Translating it yields CASSSTTWNEAFF.

The chain links TRBV15 to TRBJ1-1; 8 bases match TRBD1. V shed 0 bases and J 4 bases; nucleotides not matched to a gene: 4. Germline V gives CDR1 LNHNV, CDR2 YYDKDF (reference sequence). The CDR3 runs 15 residues. The CDR3 DNA sequence: TGTGCCACCAGCAGAGAGGACAGGGACTCCACTGAAGCTTTCTTT. Translation: CATSREDRDSTEAFF.

The rearrangement links TRBV6-1 to TRBJ2-7, with D unclear. Trimming shortened V by 3 bases and J by 2 bases, and 5 bases separated the two germline ends. Looked up from germline, CDR1 is MNHNS and CDR2 is SASEGT. This CDR3 comprises 12 residues. CDR3 in amino acids: CASSDWTYEQYF. The CDR3, as DNA: TGTGCCAGCAGTGACTGGACCTACGAGCAGTACTTC.

The gene calls are TRBV4-3 and TRBJ2-1, with 7 bases identical to TRBD2. Germline CDR1 LGHNA, CDR2 YSLEER. The length of the CDR3 is 16 residues. J was trimmed by 2 bases and V by 0 bases; bases with no gene match: 4. The CDR3 here is CASSQDISGTYNEQFF. CDR3 in DNA: TGCGCCAGCAGCCAAGATATCAGCGGGACCTACAATGAGCAGTTCTTC.

The chain carries TRBV27 and TRBJ1-2; possible D gene TRBD1, 5 bases. The CDR3 contains 14 residues. V shed 4 bases and J shed 4 bases, with 13 bases lying between them. Looked up from germline, CDR1 is MNHEY and CDR2 is SMNVEV (reference sequence). CDR3 protein: CASSYQGLGYGYTF. The CDR3 DNA reads TGTGCCAGCAGTTACCAGGGCCTCGGCTATGGCTACACCTTC.

This clone appeared once. The rearrangement links TRBV5-6 to TRBJ2-2, with D possibly TRBD2 on 5 matching bases. V was shortened by 3 bases and J by 6 bases, with 12 bases between the two germline ends. The CDR3 consists of 14 residues. The V gene's germline CDR1 is SGHDT and CDR2 YYEEEE. The CDR3 reads CASSSGSWPGELFF. CDR3 bases: TGTGCCAGCAGCTCGGGGTCCTGGCCCGGGGAGCTGTTTTTT.

V and J are TRBV4-3 and TRBJ2-5, with 10 nucleotides matching TRBD1. The end of the DNA aligns better with TRBJ2-7, so the J call may be wrong. CDR1 is LGHNA, CDR2 YSLEER, per germline. This CDR3 spans 17 amino acids. The CDR3 here is CASSQGVWDRGAYEQYF. The CDR3, as DNA: TGCGCCAGCAGCCAAGGCGTTTGGGACAGGGGAGCCTACGAGCAGTACTTC.

The CDR3 nucleotides are TGCAGCGTCGAAACCTCCTCCCTCGGGCCAAATGAGCAGTTCTTC. It is translated as CSVETSSLGPNEQFF. This rearrangement joins TRBV29-1 to TRBJ2-1; D is undetermined. CDR1 is SQVTM, CDR2 ANQGSEA, per germline. There are 15 residues in the CDR3. Trimming stripped 6 bases from V and 7 bases from J, with 22 bases between.

This clone was detected only once. The V and J genes are TRBV10-1 and TRBJ1-5; no firm D call. The V and J ends lost 4 bases and 4 bases respectively, with 8 bases between them. This CDR3 comprises 13 residues. Germline V gene data show CDR1 as WNHNN and CDR2 as SYGVQD (reference sequence). The CDR3 coding sequence is TGCGCCAGCAGTGGTTTTGGGAATCAGCCCCAGCATTTT. Its protein product is CASSGFGNQPQHF.

V gene TRBV10-3 combines with J gene TRBJ1-2; D unclear. Germline CDR1 reads ENHRY; CDR2 reads SYGVKD. The CDR3 loop spans 12 amino acids. V dropped 3 bases and J dropped 8 bases, with 10 bases sitting between them. The CDR3 here is CAISDSNGGYTF. The CDR3 bases are TGTGCCATCAGTGACAGTAATGGAGGCTACACCTTC.